The clone carrying this TCR beta chain was detected a few times. Its antigen is currently unknown. This specimen comes from a study of T cell repertoires in cytomegalovirus infection. The wider study: Matching HLA type and CMV infection were both indicated by public TCR beta signatures.

TCRdb analysed the reads with MiXCR anew, one entry per CDR3 protein. The table has about 160,000 distinct CDR3 sequences, about 20% seen once. Deletions cut 0 bases from V and 2 bases from J, with 8 bases between. This CDR3 contains 15 residues. Looked up from germline, CDR1 is MGHRA and CDR2 is YSYEKL. Findings and caveats of the study: The ex vivo response showed dominance by HLA-C-restricted CMV-specific TCR beta clonotypes.

The material sequenced was CD8+ T cells from cultured PBMCs, taken from culture after CMV antigen stimulation. The receptor was derived from a human donor in good health (CMV status not recorded). Some clones in this sample may be carry-over from other donors' samples. The chain combines TRBV4-1 with TRBJ2-1; a possible D gene is TRBD2 (6 bases). The CDR3 protein is CASSQDGGTYNEQFF. As DNA, the CDR3 is TGCGCCAGCAGCCAAGATGGGGGGACCTACAATGAGCAGTTCTTC.